The next 15 T cell receptor beta chains were all read from a single sample in a study of T cells in Graves' hyperthyroidism and ophthalmopathy. RNA transcripts gave rise to amplified TCR beta CDR3 regions. First-round RT-PCR targeting the TCR CDR3 was performed with the HTBI primer set. In TCRdb, the multiplex PCR reads were re-called with MiXCR into one record per CDR3 protein. The data contain nearly 750,000 distinct CDR3 sequences, just over 35% of them singletons. Sequencing was done on a sample of blood. These receptors were collected from a woman between 40 and 50 years old with Graves' hyperthyroidism.

This clonotype came up many times. The V and J genes are TRBV20-1 and TRBJ2-5; TRBD2 is a possible D gene (6 bases). CDR1 is DFQATT and CDR2 is SNEGSKA in the germline V gene (reference sequence). This CDR3 has 15 residues. V was pared by 2 bases and J by 2 bases, with 15 bases between. CDR3 amino acids: CSARRDRSGQETQYF. CDR3 DNA sequence: TGCAGTGCTAGAAGAGATAGGAGCGGGCAAGAGACCCAGTACTTC.

A remark on this clonotype: This could be a read error, since a much larger clone is one nucleotide away. The V call is TRBV5-4, the J call TRBJ1-1; D possibly corresponds to TRBD1 (6 bases). The CDR3 has 13 amino acids. Looked up from germline, CDR1 is SGHNT and CDR2 is YYREEE (reference sequence). This CDR3 reads CASSSGQRTETFF. CDR3 nucleotides: TGTGCCAGCAGCTCCGGACAGCGCACTGAAACTTTCTTT.

The rearrangement uses TRBV7-3 and TRBJ2-5; D might be TRBD1 (5 bases). The V end lost 4 bases, the J end lost 11 bases, and 14 bases lay between the germline ends. From germline, CDR1 is SGHTA and CDR2 FQGTGA. This CDR3 is built from 12 residues. CDR3 amino acids: CASSSQQGTQYF. In DNA form, the CDR3 reads TGTGCCAGCAGCTCTCAGCAGGGTACGCAGTACTTC.

CDR3 sequence reads: CASSFRKATSLWYGYTF. The CDR3 DNA reads TGCGCCAGCAGCTTTCGAAAGGCCACATCGTTGTGGTATGGCTACACCTTC. The V gene is TRBV5-1, the J gene TRBJ1-2; no clear D gene. The CDR3 length is 17 residues. Trimming took off 2 bases at V and 5 bases at J, with 22 bases between the two ends. Germline V gene lookup returns CDR1 SGHRS and CDR2 YFSETQ. Full variable domain (outside the CDR3, taken from reference TRBV5-1 and TRBJ1-2): KAGVTQTPRYLIKTRGQQVTLSCSPISGHRSVSWYQQTPGQGLQFLFEYFSETQRNKGNFPGRFSGRQFSNSRSEMNVSTLELGDSALYLCASSFRKATSLWYGYTFGSGTRLTVV.

This clonotype was counted between two and nine times. The J gene is TRBJ1-2, the V gene TRBV4-1; tentatively, D is TRBD1 (5 bases). The germline V and J ends were trimmed by 0 bases and 6 bases, with 17 bases remaining between them. This CDR3 spans 16 amino acids. Germline CDR1 reads MGHRA; CDR2 reads YSYEKL. The DNA of the CDR3 is TGCGCCAGCAGCCAAGAAGAGGCAGGGAGGCGTGATGGCTACACCTTC. Its protein product is CASSQEEAGRRDGYTF.

This clonotype was seen repeatedly, ten times or more. The rearrangement uses TRBV20-1 and TRBJ1-5, with TRBD1 matching over 9 bases. V lost 6 bases, J lost 10 bases, and 13 bases stayed unmatched. Germline CDR1 reads DFQATT; CDR2 reads SNEGSKA (reference sequence). The CDR3 totals 14 residues. In DNA form, the CDR3 reads TGCAGTGCCGGGAAGAGGGACAGGGCCGTCCCCCAGCATTTT. Translating gives CSAGKRDRAVPQHF.

V gene TRBV20-1 combines with J gene TRBJ1-5; D is unresolved. V lost 4 bases and J 4 bases, leaving 29 bases between the germline ends. The germline gives CDR1 DFQATT, CDR2 SNEGSKA (reference sequence). The CDR3 consists of 19 residues. The CDR3 nucleotides read TGCAGTGCTAAGTCTGGGCCCATAAGGAAGGGTTTCCCAAATCAGCCCCAGCATTTT. This translates into CSAKSGPIRKGFPNQPQHF.

The genes are TRBV20-1 and TRBJ1-5; tentative D call: TRBD1 (5 bases). The CDR3 totals 14 residues. Trimming cost V 3 bases and J 14 bases, with 23 bases left between them. Germline values: CDR1 DFQATT, CDR2 SNEGSKA (reference sequence). CDR3 sequence: CSARKGTSGAHEHF. In DNA form, the CDR3 reads TGCAGTGCTAGGAAGGGGACTAGCGGGGCACACGAGCATTTT.

This rearrangement joins TRBV2 to TRBJ2-5; D is ambiguous. The V and J ends lost 8 bases and 4 bases respectively, with 11 bases between them. The germline gives CDR1 SNHLY, CDR2 FYNNEI. The CDR3 is made up of 12 amino acids. CDR3 amino acids: CASSPPSETQYF. The CDR3 DNA is TGTGCCAGCTCACCACCCTCAGAGACCCAGTACTTC.

CDR3 loop: CAISEFGGANTEAFF. DNA of the CDR3: TGTGCCATCAGTGAGTTTGGAGGGGCAAACACTGAAGCTTTCTTT. This chain connects TRBV10-3 to TRBJ1-1, with D tentatively TRBD1 (5 bases). CDR1 is ENHRY and CDR2 is SYGVKD in the germline V gene. The CDR3 totals 15 residues. Trimming removed 1 base from V and 2 bases from J, with 11 bases in between.

The V and J genes are TRBV4-1 and TRBJ1-3, with D hard to call. The V gene's germline CDR1 is MGHRA and CDR2 YSYEKL. The germline V and J ends were trimmed by 6 bases and 2 bases, with 20 bases remaining between them. The CDR3 is made up of 17 amino acids. The CDR3 DNA follows: TGCGCCAGCAGTCAAAGAAGGGTATACGGTCCTGGAAACACCATATATTTT. It codes for CASSQRRVYGPGNTIYF.

This chain connects TRBV14 to TRBJ1-5, with D possibly TRBD1 on 6 matching bases. The ends were cut back, 2 bases at V and 7 bases at J, with 9 bases in the middle. The CDR3 sequence is 13 residues long. The germline gives CDR1 SGHDN, CDR2 FVKESK. The CDR3 loop is CASSQQGMQPQHF. Written as DNA, the CDR3 is TGTGCCAGCAGCCAACAGGGGATGCAGCCCCAGCATTTT.

This clonotype was seen many times. V is TRBV7-9 and J is TRBJ1-2, with a tentative D call TRBD1 (5 bases). Trimming took 5 bases from V and 5 from J, leaving 18 bases between them. This CDR3 comprises 15 residues. Germline lookup yields CDR1 SEHNR and CDR2 FQNEAQ (reference sequence). CDR3 nucleotides: TGTGCCAGCAGCATGCCAGGGAGACCCTTGTATGGCTACACCTTC. It specifies CASSMPGRPLYGYTF.

The chain has TRBV4-2 and TRBJ1-5; D is ambiguous. Germline loops: CDR1 LGHNA, CDR2 YNFKEQ. V lost 0 bases, J lost 2 bases, and 8 bases lay in between. The CDR3 spans 15 residues. In nucleotides, the CDR3 is TGTGCCAGCAGCCAAGACCCCGCGGGCAATCAGCCCCAGCATTTT. The encoded protein is CASSQDPAGNQPQHF.

This chain uses TRBV7-2 with TRBJ2-2; 9 bases are shared with TRBD1. V shed 6 bases, J shed 1 base, and the junction held 9 bases outside the gene matches. The CDR3 loop spans 17 amino acids. Per the germline V gene, CDR1 is SGHTA and CDR2 is FQGNSA. In DNA, the CDR3 is TGTGCCAGCAGTCGTACGAACAGGGGGCGGAACACCGGGGAGCTGTTTTTT. Protein: CASSRTNRGRNTGELFF. Drawing the rest from reference TRBV7-2 and TRBJ2-2, the complete variable domain is GAGVSQSPSNKVTEKGKDVELRCDPISGHTALYWYRQSLGQGLEFLIYFQGNSAPDKSGLPSDRFSAERTGGSVSTLTIQRTQQEDSAVYLCASSRTNRGRNTGELFFGEGSRLTVL.